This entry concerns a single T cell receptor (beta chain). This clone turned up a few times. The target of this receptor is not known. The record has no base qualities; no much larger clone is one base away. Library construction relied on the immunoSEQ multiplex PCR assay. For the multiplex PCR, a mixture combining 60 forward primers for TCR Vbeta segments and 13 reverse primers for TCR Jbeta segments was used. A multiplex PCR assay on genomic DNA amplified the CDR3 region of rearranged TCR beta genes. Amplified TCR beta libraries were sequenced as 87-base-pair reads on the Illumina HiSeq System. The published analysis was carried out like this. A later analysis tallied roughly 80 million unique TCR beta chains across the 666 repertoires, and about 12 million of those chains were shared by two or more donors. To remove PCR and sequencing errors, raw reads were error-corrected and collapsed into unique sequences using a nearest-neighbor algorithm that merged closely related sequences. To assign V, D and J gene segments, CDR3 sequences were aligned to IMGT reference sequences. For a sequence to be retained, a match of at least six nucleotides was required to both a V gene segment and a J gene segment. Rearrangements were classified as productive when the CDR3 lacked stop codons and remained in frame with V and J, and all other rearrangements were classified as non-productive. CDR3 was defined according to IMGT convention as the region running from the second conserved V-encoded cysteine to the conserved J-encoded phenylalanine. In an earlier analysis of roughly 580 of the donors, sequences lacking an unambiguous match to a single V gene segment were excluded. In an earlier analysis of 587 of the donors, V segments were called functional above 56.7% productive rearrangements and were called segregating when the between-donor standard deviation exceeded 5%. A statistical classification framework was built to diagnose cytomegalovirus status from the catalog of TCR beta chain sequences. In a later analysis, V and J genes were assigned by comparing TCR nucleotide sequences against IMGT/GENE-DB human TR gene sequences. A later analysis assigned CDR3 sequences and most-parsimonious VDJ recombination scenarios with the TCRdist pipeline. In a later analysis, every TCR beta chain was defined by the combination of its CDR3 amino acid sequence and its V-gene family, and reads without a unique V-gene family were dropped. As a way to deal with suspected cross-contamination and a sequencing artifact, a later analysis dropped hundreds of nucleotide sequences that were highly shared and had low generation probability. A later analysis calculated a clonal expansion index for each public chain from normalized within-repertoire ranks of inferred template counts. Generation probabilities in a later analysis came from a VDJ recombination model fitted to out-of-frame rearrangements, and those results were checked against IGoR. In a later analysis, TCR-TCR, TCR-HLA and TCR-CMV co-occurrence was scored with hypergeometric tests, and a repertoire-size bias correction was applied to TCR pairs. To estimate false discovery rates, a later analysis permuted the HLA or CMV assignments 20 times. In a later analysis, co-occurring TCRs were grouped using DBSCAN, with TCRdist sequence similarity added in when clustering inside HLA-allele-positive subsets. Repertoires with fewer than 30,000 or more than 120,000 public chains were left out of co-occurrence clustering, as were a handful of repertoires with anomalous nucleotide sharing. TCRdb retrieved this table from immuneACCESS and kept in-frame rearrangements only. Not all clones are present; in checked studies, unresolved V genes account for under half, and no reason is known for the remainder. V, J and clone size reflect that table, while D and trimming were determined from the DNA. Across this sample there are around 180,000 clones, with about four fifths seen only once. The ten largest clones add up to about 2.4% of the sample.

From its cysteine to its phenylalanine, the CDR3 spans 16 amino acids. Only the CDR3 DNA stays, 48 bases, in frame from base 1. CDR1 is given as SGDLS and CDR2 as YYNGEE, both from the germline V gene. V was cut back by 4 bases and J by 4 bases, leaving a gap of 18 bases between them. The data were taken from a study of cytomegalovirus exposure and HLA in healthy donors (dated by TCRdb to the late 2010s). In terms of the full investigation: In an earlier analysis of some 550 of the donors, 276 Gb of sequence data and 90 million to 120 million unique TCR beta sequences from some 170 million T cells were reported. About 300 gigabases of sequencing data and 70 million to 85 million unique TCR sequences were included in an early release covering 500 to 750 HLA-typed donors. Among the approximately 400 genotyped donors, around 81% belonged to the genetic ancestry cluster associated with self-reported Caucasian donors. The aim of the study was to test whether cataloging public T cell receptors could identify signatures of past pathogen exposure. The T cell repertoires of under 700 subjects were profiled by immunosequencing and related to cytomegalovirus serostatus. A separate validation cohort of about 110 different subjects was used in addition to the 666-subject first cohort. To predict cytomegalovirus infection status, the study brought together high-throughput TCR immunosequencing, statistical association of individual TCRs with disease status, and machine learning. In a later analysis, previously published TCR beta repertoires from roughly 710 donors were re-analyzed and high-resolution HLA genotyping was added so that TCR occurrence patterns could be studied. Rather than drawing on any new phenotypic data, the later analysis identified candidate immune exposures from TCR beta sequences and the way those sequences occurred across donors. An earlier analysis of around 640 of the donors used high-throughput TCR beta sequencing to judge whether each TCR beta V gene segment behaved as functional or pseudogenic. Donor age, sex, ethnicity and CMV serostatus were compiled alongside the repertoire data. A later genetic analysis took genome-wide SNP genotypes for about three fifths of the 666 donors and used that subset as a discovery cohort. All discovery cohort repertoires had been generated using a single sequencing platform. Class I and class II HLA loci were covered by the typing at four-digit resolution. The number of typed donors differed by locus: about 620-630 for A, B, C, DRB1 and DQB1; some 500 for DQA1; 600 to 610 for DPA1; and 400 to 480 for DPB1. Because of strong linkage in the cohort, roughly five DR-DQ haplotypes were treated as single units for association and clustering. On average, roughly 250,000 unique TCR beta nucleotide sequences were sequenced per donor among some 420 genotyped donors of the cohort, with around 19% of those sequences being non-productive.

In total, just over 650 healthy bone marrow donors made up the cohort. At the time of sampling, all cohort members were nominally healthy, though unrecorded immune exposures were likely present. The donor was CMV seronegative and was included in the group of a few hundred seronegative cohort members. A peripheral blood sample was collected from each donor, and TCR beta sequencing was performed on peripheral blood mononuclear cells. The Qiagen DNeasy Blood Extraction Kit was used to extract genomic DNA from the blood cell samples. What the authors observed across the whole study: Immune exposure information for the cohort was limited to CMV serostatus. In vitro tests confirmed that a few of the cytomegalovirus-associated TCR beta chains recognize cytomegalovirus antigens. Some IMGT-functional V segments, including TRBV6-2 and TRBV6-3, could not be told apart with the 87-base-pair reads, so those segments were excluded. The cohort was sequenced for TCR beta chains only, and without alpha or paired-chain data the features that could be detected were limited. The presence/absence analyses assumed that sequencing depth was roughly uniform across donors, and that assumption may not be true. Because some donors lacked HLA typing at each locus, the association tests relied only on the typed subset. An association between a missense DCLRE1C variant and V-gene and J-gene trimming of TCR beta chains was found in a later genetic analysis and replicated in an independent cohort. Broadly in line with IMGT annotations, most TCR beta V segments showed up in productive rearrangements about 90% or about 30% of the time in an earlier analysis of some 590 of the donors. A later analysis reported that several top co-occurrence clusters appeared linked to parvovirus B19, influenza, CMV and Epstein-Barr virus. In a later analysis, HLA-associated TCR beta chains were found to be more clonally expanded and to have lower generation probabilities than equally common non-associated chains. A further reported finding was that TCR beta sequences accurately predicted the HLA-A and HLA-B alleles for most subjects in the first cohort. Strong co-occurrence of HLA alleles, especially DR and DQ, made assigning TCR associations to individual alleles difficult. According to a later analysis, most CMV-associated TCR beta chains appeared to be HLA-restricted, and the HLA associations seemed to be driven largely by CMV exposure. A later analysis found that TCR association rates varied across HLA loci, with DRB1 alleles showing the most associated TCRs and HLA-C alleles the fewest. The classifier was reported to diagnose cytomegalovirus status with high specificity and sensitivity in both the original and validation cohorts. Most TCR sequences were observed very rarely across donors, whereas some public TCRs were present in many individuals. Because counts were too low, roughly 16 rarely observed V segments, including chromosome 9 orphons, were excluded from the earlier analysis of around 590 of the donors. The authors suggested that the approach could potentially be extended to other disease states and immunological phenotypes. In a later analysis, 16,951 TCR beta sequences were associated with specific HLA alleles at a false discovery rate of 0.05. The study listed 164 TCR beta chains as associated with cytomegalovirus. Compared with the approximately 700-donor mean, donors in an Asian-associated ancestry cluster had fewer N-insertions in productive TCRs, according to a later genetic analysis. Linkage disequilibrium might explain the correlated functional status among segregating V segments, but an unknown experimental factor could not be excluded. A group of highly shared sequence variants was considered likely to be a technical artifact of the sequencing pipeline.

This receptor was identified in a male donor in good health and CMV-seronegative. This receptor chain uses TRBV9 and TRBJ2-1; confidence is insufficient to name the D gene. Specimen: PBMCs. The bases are TGTGCCAGCAGCCTAAGCCCGAGCCTCTCATACAATGAGCAGTTCTTC. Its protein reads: CASSLSPSLSYNEQFF.